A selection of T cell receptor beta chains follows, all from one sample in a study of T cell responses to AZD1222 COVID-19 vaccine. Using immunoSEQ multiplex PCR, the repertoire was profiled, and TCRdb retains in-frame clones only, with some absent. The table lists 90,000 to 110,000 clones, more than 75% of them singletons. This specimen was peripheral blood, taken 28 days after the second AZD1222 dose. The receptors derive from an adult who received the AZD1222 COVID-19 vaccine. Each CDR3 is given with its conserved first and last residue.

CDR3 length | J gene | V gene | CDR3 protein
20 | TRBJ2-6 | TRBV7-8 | CASSLGLAGSFSSGANVLTF
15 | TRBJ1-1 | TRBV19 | CASSIEGAPHTEAFF
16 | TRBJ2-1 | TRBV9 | CASSSEGERSYNEQFF
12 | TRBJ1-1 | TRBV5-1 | CASRVGDTEAFF
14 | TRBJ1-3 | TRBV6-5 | CASRRGSEGNTIYF
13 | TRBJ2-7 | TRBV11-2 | CASSLRTGNEQYF
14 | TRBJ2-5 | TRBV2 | CASPGQGLRETQYF
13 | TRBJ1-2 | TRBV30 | CAWSLTGEAGYTF
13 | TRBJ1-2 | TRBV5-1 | CASSPSGGYGYTF
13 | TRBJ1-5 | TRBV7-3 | CASSKGTNQPQHF
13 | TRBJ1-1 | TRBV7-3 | CASSLTSETEAFF
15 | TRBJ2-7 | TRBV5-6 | CASTGQGGLVYEQYF
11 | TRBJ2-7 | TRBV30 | CAWNQEDGQYF
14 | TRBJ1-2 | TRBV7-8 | CASSLAPGLEGYTF
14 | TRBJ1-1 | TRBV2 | CASRGQGMGTEAFF
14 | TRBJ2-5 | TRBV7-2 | CASSSPGGVETQYF
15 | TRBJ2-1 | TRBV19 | CASSIGRGAWDEQFF
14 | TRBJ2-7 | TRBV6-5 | CASSTLDRVGEQYF
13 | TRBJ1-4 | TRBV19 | CASSWGTNEKLFF
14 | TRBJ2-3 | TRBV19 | CASSGTSGTDTQYF
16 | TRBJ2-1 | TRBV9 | CASSVSGGNQNNEQFF
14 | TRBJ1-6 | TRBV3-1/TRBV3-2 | CASSQASLRRSLHF
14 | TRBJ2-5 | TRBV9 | CASSAGQGQETQYF
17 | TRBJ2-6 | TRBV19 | CASRTPGQGAGANVLTF
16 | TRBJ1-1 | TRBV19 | CASSIPGTATGTEAFF
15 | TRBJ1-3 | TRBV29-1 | CSASGQGDSGNTIYF
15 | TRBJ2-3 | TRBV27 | CASSLTSANPDTQYF
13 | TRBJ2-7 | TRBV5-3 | CAWGWWGRYEQYF
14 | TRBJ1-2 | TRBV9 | CASNPTLGPLSYTF
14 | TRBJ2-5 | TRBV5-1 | CASSPGQLQETQYF
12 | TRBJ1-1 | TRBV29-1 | CSVEGAGTEAFF